This TCR beta chain was sequenced in a study of CD8 T cells in Susac syndrome. Germline V gene data show CDR1 as SGDLS and CDR2 as YYNGEE. Trimming stripped 2 bases from V and 0 bases from J, with 12 bases between. This CDR3 region has 16 residues. RNA totalling roughly 0.45 to 1 ug underwent reverse transcription with random hexamers. TCRdb passed the immunoSEQ multiplex PCR reads through MiXCR, listing each CDR3 protein once. The sample comprises 150,000 to 200,000 distinct CDR3 sequences, roughly 94% of which are singletons, and 0.12% rests with the top ten. The sequenced sample was CD4+ T cells from PBMCs. The receptor was derived from a human donor with Susac syndrome. This chain uses TRBV9 with TRBJ2-1; possibly TRBD2 for D (5 bases). The CDR3 is CASSVDVGSSYNEQFF. CDR3 sequence (DNA): TGTGCCAGCAGCGTCGACGTGGGGAGCTCCTACAATGAGCAGTTCTTC.